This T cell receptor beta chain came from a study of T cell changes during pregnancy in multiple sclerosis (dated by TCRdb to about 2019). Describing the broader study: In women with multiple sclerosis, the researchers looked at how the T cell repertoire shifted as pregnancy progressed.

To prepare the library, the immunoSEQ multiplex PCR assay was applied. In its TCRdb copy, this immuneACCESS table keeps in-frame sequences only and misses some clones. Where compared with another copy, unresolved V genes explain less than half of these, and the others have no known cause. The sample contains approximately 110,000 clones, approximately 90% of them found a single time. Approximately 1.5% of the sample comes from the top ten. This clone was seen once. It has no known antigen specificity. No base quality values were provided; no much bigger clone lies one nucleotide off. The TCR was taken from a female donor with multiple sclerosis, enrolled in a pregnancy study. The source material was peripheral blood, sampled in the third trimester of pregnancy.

The DNA sequence follows: TGTGCCAGCAGCCTCGGGACAGGGTCCTACGAGCAGTACTTC. This codes for CASSLGTGSYEQYF. The V gene is TRBV11-2 and the J gene is TRBJ2-7, with 9 bases matching TRBD1. V lost 5 bases and J lost 1 base, and the count of bases not matched to a germline gene is 3. Including cysteine and phenylalanine, the CDR3 has 14 amino acids. This entry keeps only the CDR3 DNA: 42 bases, framed from base 1. Based on the germline V gene, the CDR1 and CDR2 sequences are SGHAT and FQNNGV.